The next 7 T cell receptor beta chains were all read from a single sample in a study of T cell repertoires in cytomegalovirus infection. From the reads, TCRdb called clonotypes with MiXCR, one entry per CDR3 protein. Of approximately 500,000 distinct CDR3 sequences listed, about 15% are singletons. Material: CD8+ T cells from PBMCs. Receptors originate from a human donor in good health (CMV status not recorded). Some clones in this sample may be carry-over from other donors' samples.

This chain connects TRBV10-3 to TRBJ1-3; D uncertain. Looked up from germline, CDR1 is ENHRY and CDR2 is SYGVKD. The V gene lost 4 bases and the J gene lost 3 bases, with 10 bases spanning the gap. This CDR3 comprises 14 residues. For the CDR3, the DNA is TGTGCCATCAGTGGTGGGAACAGTGGAAACACCATATATTTT. Translation gives CAISGGNSGNTIYF.

In this sample, this clonotype turned up many times. This rearrangement joins TRBV20-1 to TRBJ2-7; 10 bases match TRBD2. Germline values: CDR1 DFQATT, CDR2 SNEGSKA (reference sequence). The length of the CDR3 is 13 residues. Trimming took 5 bases from V and 0 from J; bases not matched to a gene: 1. CDR3 residues: CSASSGSSYEQYF. The CDR3 DNA is TGCAGTGCTTCTAGCGGGAGCTCCTACGAGCAGTACTTC.

The table lists this clonotype with many counts. Relative to the germline gene, one junction end is altered; a read error may explain this. The V call is TRBV4-1, the J call TRBJ2-1; 15 positions agree with TRBD2. The CDR3 is 15 residues long. Germline-derived CDR1 and CDR2 are MGHRA and YSYEKL. CDR3 coding DNA: TGTGCCAGCAGTCCCGGGACTAGCGGGGGGAATGAGCAGTTCTTC. Translating gives CASSPGTSGGNEQFF.

This chain joins TRBV7-9 and TRBJ2-7; 9 bases match TRBD2. J lost 4 bases, V lost 4 bases, and 14 bases had no gene match. The CDR3 is made up of 17 amino acids. Germline values: CDR1 SEHNR, CDR2 FQNEAQ (reference sequence). The CDR3 sequence is CASSSPGGRGGQYEQYF. DNA for the CDR3: TGTGCCAGCAGCTCCCCAGGGGGGCGGGGGGGCCAGTACGAGCAGTACTTC.

This clonotype was seen a handful of times. The rearrangement uses TRBV24-1 and TRBJ1-6, with 7 bases lining up with TRBD1. The CDR3 loop spans 16 amino acids. Germline lookup yields CDR1 KGHDR and CDR2 SFDVKD. The J segment lost 7 bases and the V segment lost 3 bases, leaving 8 bases of the junction unmatched. In DNA form, the CDR3 reads TGTGCCACCAGTGATGGAGGCGCAGGGGGAAATTCACCCCTCCACTTT. Amino acids: CATSDGGAGGNSPLHF.

A few counts support this clonotype. The chain carries TRBV19 and TRBJ2-7; 11 bases agree with TRBD1. V was clipped by 3 bases and J by 0 bases; unmatched bases: 4. CDR1 is LNHDA and CDR2 is SQIVND in the germline V gene (reference sequence). The CDR3 is made up of 16 amino acids. The CDR3 reads CASSMWDRGFSYEQYF. The CDR3, as DNA: TGTGCCAGTAGTATGTGGGACAGGGGGTTCTCCTACGAGCAGTACTTC.

CDR3 region: CASSTGHLNTEAFF. CDR3 nucleotides: TGTGCCAGCAGCACGGGACACTTGAACACTGAAGCTTTCTTT. V gene TRBV11-2 combines with J gene TRBJ1-1; weak D call: TRBD1 (6 bases). Germline V CDR1 and CDR2: SGHAT, FQNNGV. The CDR3 consists of 14 residues. V was shortened by 5 bases and J by 0 bases, with 10 bases between the two germline ends.